This TCR beta chain appears in the sequencing data of a study of cytomegalovirus exposure and HLA in healthy donors. Comment on this clone: As yet, its antigen is unknown.

PCR was performed using 60 Vbeta and 13 Jbeta primers. Sequencing used immunoSEQ multiplex PCR; TCRdb keeps in-frame clones, though not all of them. The sample includes 170,000 or so clones, roughly four fifths of them seen just once. Study conclusions and caveats: For most subjects, TCR beta sequences were reported to predict HLA-A and HLA-B alleles with accuracy. Later analysis identified several of the most significant clusters that appeared linked to common viral pathogens.

Germline CDR1 reads SGHAT; CDR2 reads FQNNGV. V lost 4 bases and J lost 3, with 12 bases in between. This CDR3 is built from 15 residues. The clonotype originates from a man aged 45-65 years in good health and CMV-seronegative. The sample was PBMCs. The chain recombines TRBV11-2 with TRBJ1-4, with a weak D call TRBD1 (6 bases). CDR3 coding DNA: TGTGCCAGCAGCTCTTGGACAGCTTCTAATGAAAAACTGTTTTTT. It encodes CASSSWTASNEKLFF.